One and the same sample provided the 31 T cell receptor beta chains below, sequenced in a study of shared clonotypes between healthy human individuals. Repertoires were generated with immunoSEQ multiplex PCR, while TCRdb's copy carries only in-frame clones and drops some. The sample lists about 1,800,000 clones; about 95% were seen once. Naive CD8 cells comprised CD45RO-negative, CCR7-positively selected cells, excluding terminally differentiated effector memory CD45RA+ cells. Sequencing was done on a sample of naive CD8+ T cells sorted from blood. These receptor sequences come from a man between 18 and 35 years old in good health.

This clone came up once. CDR3 in DNA: TGTGCCAGCAGCCCGCCAGCACAGGGGGACAATGAAAAACTGTTTTTT. Its translation: CASSPPAQGDNEKLFF. This chain connects TRBV9 to TRBJ1-4; 8 nucleotides match TRBD1. The V gene end was trimmed by 4 bases and the J gene end by 5 bases; junction bases not matched to a gene: 10. The CDR3 runs to 16 residues. Germline V lookup: CDR1 SGDLS, CDR2 YYNGEE.

The DNA for the CDR3 is TGTGCCAGCAGTTGGGACGGGCAAAACTATGGCTACACCTTC. This encodes CASSWDGQNYGYTF. The chain is built from TRBV2 and TRBJ1-2; D might be TRBD1 (5 bases). This CDR3 has 14 residues. The V and J ends lost 5 bases and 2 bases respectively, with 12 bases between them. Germline V CDR1 and CDR2: SNHLY, FYNNEI.

Turning to this clone: Other DNA sequences within the sample encode an identical CDR3. The chain carries TRBV4-3 and TRBJ2-3; the match to TRBD2 covers 10 bases. The CDR3 has 16 residues. V shed 1 base and J 0 bases; nucleotides not matched to a gene: 1. The germline V gene encodes CDR1 LGHNA and CDR2 YSLEER. The CDR3 coding sequence is TGCGCCAGCAGCCAAGGGACTAGCGGAAGCACAGATACGCAGTATTTT. Amino acids: CASSQGTSGSTDTQYF.

This sequence joins TRBV5-6 and TRBJ2-1; 7 nucleotides match TRBD1. The CDR3 length is 16 residues. In germline, CDR1 is SGHDT, CDR2 YYEEEE. Trimming cost V 3 bases and J 8 bases; bases outside gene matches: 14. The CDR3 sequence is CASSSWSDRVYDEQFF. The CDR3 nucleotides are TGTGCCAGCAGCTCGTGGAGCGACAGGGTATACGATGAGCAGTTCTTC.

V and J are TRBV7-9 and TRBJ2-7, with D possibly matching TRBD1 (5 bases). This CDR3 has 12 residues. V was cut by 8 bases and J by 2 bases, with 10 bases left in between. Germline V gene sequence: CDR1 SEHNR, CDR2 FQNEAQ (reference sequence). In DNA, the CDR3 is TGTGCCAGCGGGAAGGACACCTACGAGCAGTACTTC. Its translation: CASGKDTYEQYF.

This chain uses TRBV5-6 with TRBJ2-7, with 7 bases identical to TRBD2. The ends lost 6 bases at V and 6 bases at J; junction bases unmatched: 9. The CDR3 extends over 13 amino acids. The germline V gene encodes CDR1 SGHDT and CDR2 YYEEEE. CDR3 region: CASTPPGGGEQYF. Written as DNA, the CDR3 is TGTGCCAGCACCCCACCGGGAGGCGGCGAGCAGTACTTC. Filled out from reference TRBV5-6 and TRBJ2-7, the complete variable domain reads DAGVTQSPTHLIKTRGQQVTLRCSPKSGHDTVSWYQQALGQGPQFIFQYYEEEERQRGNFPDRFSGHQFPNYSSELNVNALLLGDSALYLCASTPPGGGEQYFGPGTRLTVT.

The chain recombines TRBV5-4 with TRBJ2-1; D remains ambiguous. Germline CDR1 reads SGHNT; CDR2 reads YYREEE (reference sequence). The CDR3 contains 13 residues. With 4 bases removed from V and 8 bases from J, the gap between germline ends came to 13 bases. CDR3 DNA: TGTGCCAGCAGCCTCGGCCCGGAGTATGAGCAGTTCTTC. Its translation is CASSLGPEYEQFF.

The V call is TRBV29-1, the J call TRBJ2-1; D not certain. The CDR3 extends over 13 amino acids. CDR1 is SQVTM and CDR2 is ANQGSEA in the germline V gene. The V gene lost 7 bases and the J gene lost 0 bases, with 10 bases spanning the gap. The CDR3 spells CSGRIDSYNEQFF. CDR3 DNA sequence: TGCAGCGGCCGAATAGACTCCTACAATGAGCAGTTCTTC.

To note about this clone: Other DNA sequences within the sample encode an identical CDR3. The rearrangement links TRBV9 to TRBJ2-3, with D perhaps TRBD2 (6 bases). Germline CDR1 is SGDLS and CDR2 is YYNGEE. V shed 3 bases and J shed 0 bases, with 8 bases lying between them. The CDR3 runs to 14 residues. In DNA, the CDR3 is TGTGCCAGCAGCGACGGGGGAAGCACAGATACGCAGTATTTT. This gives the protein CASSDGGSTDTQYF.

CDR3 region: CAWSLRQGNEQFF. The CDR3 nucleotides read TGTGCCTGGAGTTTAAGACAGGGCAATGAGCAGTTCTTC. V gene TRBV30 combines with J gene TRBJ2-1, with 7 bases matching TRBD1. J lost 6 bases, V lost 2 bases, and 4 bases had no gene match. CDR3 length equals 13 residues. CDR1 is GTSNPN and CDR2 is SVGIG in the germline V gene (reference sequence).

V is TRBV7-9 and J is TRBJ2-7; no clear D. CDR1 is SEHNR, CDR2 FQNEAQ, per germline (reference sequence). V was clipped by 3 bases and J by 6 bases, with 9 bases between them. The CDR3 spans 12 residues. CDR3 sequence reads: CASSFSDLEQYF. The DNA for the CDR3 is TGTGCCAGCAGCTTTAGTGACCTCGAGCAGTACTTC.

The rearrangement links TRBV5-1 to TRBJ2-5; 7 nucleotides align to TRBD2. V lost 0 bases and J lost 5; bases outside the gene matches: 13. This CDR3 spans 17 amino acids. CDR1 and CDR2 (germline): SGHRS, YFSETQ. The CDR3 DNA sequence: TGCGCCAGCAGCTTGGCCTCGCGGGGGTCAGACTTGGAGACCCAGTACTTC. The encoded protein is CASSLASRGSDLETQYF.

V and J are TRBV27 and TRBJ1-2, with D perhaps TRBD1 (6 bases). The CDR3 runs 14 residues. Germline lookup yields CDR1 MNHEY and CDR2 SMNVEV (reference sequence). V lost 6 bases to trimming and J lost 4 bases, with 15 bases between them. This chain's CDR3 is CASRTPDSVYGYTF. CDR3 sequence (DNA): TGTGCCAGCAGAACCCCGGACAGCGTCTATGGCTACACCTTC.

The chain uses TRBV27 and TRBJ2-7, with 12 bases aligning to TRBD2. The CDR3 consists of 16 residues. V gave up 4 bases and J gave up 2 bases; unmatched junction bases: 6. CDR1 and CDR2 from the germline V gene are MNHEY and SMNVEV (reference sequence). This chain's CDR3 is CASSSRLAGVPYEQYF. As DNA, the CDR3 is TGTGCCAGCAGTTCGAGACTAGCGGGAGTCCCCTACGAGCAGTACTTC.

J is TRBJ1-2 and V is TRBV5-5, with a tentative D call TRBD1 (6 bases). CDR1 SGHKS and CDR2 YYEKEE come from the germline V gene (reference sequence). V was pared by 2 bases and J by 1 base, with 18 bases between. The length of the CDR3 is 17 residues. CDR3 loop: CASSLQGAASLNYGYTF. CDR3 sequence (DNA): TGTGCCAGCAGCTTACAGGGTGCGGCCTCCCTTAACTATGGCTACACCTTC.

This chain joins TRBV2 and TRBJ1-2, with unresolved D. CDR1 and CDR2 (germline): SNHLY, FYNNEI. The CDR3 has 13 residues. V lost 1 base and J lost 5, with 8 bases in between. In DNA form, the CDR3 reads TGTGCCAGCAGTGAAGTAGACGGATATGGCTACACCTTC. Its translation is CASSEVDGYGYTF.

The V call is TRBV7-9, the J call TRBJ2-3; 9 bases fit TRBD2. Per the germline V gene, CDR1 is SEHNR and CDR2 is FQNEAQ (reference sequence). There are 16 residues in the CDR3. With V trimmed by 5 bases and J by 0 bases, 6 bases remained unmatched. The CDR3 loop is CASSDQTSGSTDTQYF. CDR3 DNA sequence: TGTGCCAGCAGCGATCAGACTAGCGGTAGCACAGATACGCAGTATTTT.

V usage is TRBV10-3 and J usage is TRBJ2-7, with TRBD2 matching 9 bases. Germline assignment: CDR1 ENHRY and CDR2 SYGVKD. The CDR3 extends over 16 amino acids. After removal of 2 bases from V and 3 bases from J, the junction contained 8 bases not matched to a gene. The CDR3 DNA follows: TGTGCCATCAGTGAGACGGCGCGGGGGGGCCTCTACGAGCAGTACTTC. It is translated as CAISETARGGLYEQYF.

V usage is TRBV5-4 and J usage is TRBJ1-1; maybe TRBD1 (5 bases). The CDR3 has 13 residues. Trimming pared 5 bases from V and 3 bases from J, leaving 11 bases between. The germline gives CDR1 SGHNT, CDR2 YYREEE (reference sequence). As DNA, the CDR3 is TGTGCCAGCAGTCCCGCGGGGGACACTGAAGCTTTCTTT. Its translation is CASSPAGDTEAFF.

V and J are TRBV4-3 and TRBJ2-5; possibly TRBD2 for D (7 bases). This CDR3 has 16 amino acids. V lost 0 bases to trimming and J lost 4 bases, with 15 bases between them. Looked up from germline, CDR1 is LGHNA and CDR2 is YSLEER. CDR3 in DNA: TGCGCCAGCAGCCAAGATAGACGGGGGGCCGGAGAGACCCAGTACTTC. The encoded protein is CASSQDRRGAGETQYF.

The gene calls are TRBV13 and TRBJ2-1; 13 nucleotides agree with TRBD2. Unmatched junction bases numbered 6, after V lost 7 bases and J lost 6 bases. The CDR3 sequence is 15 residues long. Germline lookup yields CDR1 PRHDT and CDR2 FYEKMQ (reference sequence). The CDR3 is CASKRTSGSGNEQFF. The DNA of the CDR3 is TGTGCCAGCAAGAGGACTAGCGGGAGCGGCAATGAGCAGTTCTTC.

V gene TRBV27 combines with J gene TRBJ2-3, with 9 bases lining up with TRBD1. The length of the CDR3 is 14 residues. Trimming removed 7 bases from V and 3 bases from J; junction bases left unmatched: 5. Germline CDR1 is MNHEY and CDR2 is SMNVEV (reference sequence). The CDR3 DNA reads as TGTGCCAGCAATACAGGGGGCTCAACAGATACGCAGTATTTT. The encoded protein is CASNTGGSTDTQYF.

The chain employs TRBV10-3 and TRBJ2-5; D not certain. Trimming took off 3 bases at V and 2 bases at J, with 10 bases between the two ends. This CDR3 is 14 amino acids long. The germline V gene encodes CDR1 ENHRY and CDR2 SYGVKD. The CDR3 loop reads CAISEKADQETQYF. The CDR3 bases are TGTGCCATCAGTGAAAAGGCGGATCAAGAGACCCAGTACTTC.

With respect to this clone: Within the sample, other DNA sequences also encode this same CDR3. The chain employs TRBV5-1 and TRBJ2-7, with TRBD1 matching 7 bases. The J segment lost 3 bases and the V segment lost 4 bases, leaving 4 bases of the junction unmatched. Germline CDR1 SGHRS, CDR2 YFSETQ. The CDR3 has 13 amino acids. The CDR3 bases are TGCGCCAGCAGCGTGAGACAGGGCTACGAGCAGTACTTC. Its translation: CASSVRQGYEQYF.

Remarks on this clone: The same CDR3 arises from other DNA sequences in this sample as well. The chain couples TRBV4-1 to TRBJ1-1, with a possible D match to TRBD1 (5 bases). Germline assignment: CDR1 MGHRA and CDR2 YSYEKL. Trimming shortened V by 2 bases and J by 1 base, and 5 bases separated the two germline ends. The length of the CDR3 is 13 residues. The CDR3 loop reads CASSQTGNTEAFF. CDR3 nucleotide sequence: TGCGCCAGCAGCCAAACAGGGAACACTGAAGCTTTCTTT.

In its sample, this clone was seen once. The V gene is TRBV27, the J gene TRBJ2-7; the match to TRBD2 covers 9 bases. The CDR3 contains 21 residues. Losses at the gene ends were 0 bases for V and 6 bases for J; bases not matched to a gene: 24. Germline V gene data show CDR1 as MNHEY and CDR2 as SMNVEV (reference sequence). The CDR3 sequence is CASSLSKTRISGSMNLSEQYF. The CDR3, as DNA: TGTGCCAGCAGTTTATCCAAAACCCGGATTAGCGGGAGTATGAATTTGTCCGAGCAGTACTTC.

V usage is TRBV6-6 and J usage is TRBJ1-6; 10 nucleotides align to TRBD1. This CDR3 has 14 amino acids. The junction had 5 bases not matched to a gene; V was cut back by 5 bases and J by 10 bases. Germline loops: CDR1 MNHNY, CDR2 SVGAGI (reference sequence). The CDR3 nucleotides read TGTGCCAGCAGTCCGACAGGGGGCAACTCACCCCTCCACTTT. This codes for CASSPTGGNSPLHF.

This chain joins TRBV4-3 and TRBJ2-5, with TRBD2 matching 13 bases. J gave up 5 bases and V 3 bases, and 3 bases lay outside the gene matches. The length of the CDR3 is 15 residues. Germline V lookup: CDR1 LGHNA, CDR2 YSLEER. This CDR3 is CASSQATSGGETQYF. The CDR3 bases are TGCGCCAGCAGCCAGGCGACTAGCGGGGGGGAGACCCAGTACTTC.

The chain joins TRBV5-1 to TRBJ1-6, with D uncertain. Trimming removed 1 base from V and 6 bases from J, with 11 bases in between. CDR1 and CDR2 from the germline V gene are SGHRS and YFSETQ. The CDR3 sequence is 15 residues long. The CDR3, as DNA: TGCGCCAGCAGCTTGAGTTATGACGTTAATTCACCCCTCCACTTT. Translating gives CASSLSYDVNSPLHF.

This chain joins TRBV11-2 and TRBJ2-5; D perhaps matches TRBD2 (5 bases). The V end lost 5 bases, the J end lost 4 bases, and 17 bases lay between the germline ends. Germline-derived CDR1 and CDR2 are SGHAT and FQNNGV. The CDR3 runs 15 residues. CDR3 protein: CASSLRGWAGETQYF. CDR3 nucleotide sequence: TGTGCCAGCAGCCTACGGGGTTGGGCAGGAGAGACCCAGTACTTC.

The chain joins TRBV7-9 to TRBJ2-7; D could derive from TRBD1 or TRBD2 (6 bases each). V dropped 0 bases and J dropped 0 bases, with 12 bases sitting between them. The CDR3 runs to 16 residues. Looked up from germline, CDR1 is SEHNR and CDR2 is FQNEAQ (reference sequence). CDR3 nucleotide sequence: TGTGCCAGCAGCTTAGCGCTGGGGGGCCTCTCCTACGAGCAGTACTTC. Translated, it gives CASSLALGGLSYEQYF.